Below, one T cell receptor (beta chain) is given with its context. The treatment: oral pan-JAK inhibitor, 5-10 mg twice daily. Both peripheral blood and punch biopsies of lesional scalp skin were obtained from patients who had alopecia areata. This sample stems from a study of CD8+ T cells in alopecia areata. Extracted RNA was reverse transcribed, and the resulting cDNA served as sequencing template. Libraries were prepared by immunoSEQ multiplex PCR; TCRdb keeps only in-frame clonotypes and omits some of them. The data contain 150,000 to 200,000 clones, roughly 60% of them singletons. The starting material was CD4+ T cells sorted from blood, obtained between weeks 55 and 65, from a patient treated with tofacitinib. The sequence came from a human donor with alopecia areata.

In nucleotides, the CDR3 is TGTGCCAGCAGTGAAATCCCGGGACTCAACAATGAGCAGTTCTTC. Its translation is CASSEIPGLNNEQFF. This chain uses TRBV6-1 with TRBJ2-1, with D tentatively TRBD2 (6 bases). Germline V CDR1 and CDR2: MNHNS, SASEGT. Trimming pared 2 bases from V and 5 bases from J, leaving 13 bases between. The CDR3 sequence is 15 residues long.